The TCR beta chain described here comes from a study of neoadjuvant anti-PD-1 for oral cavity cancer. This clone was recorded once. Some clones are missing from TCRdb's copy, which holds only in-frame ones; the method was immunoSEQ multiplex PCR. In the table there are tens of thousands of clones, around 83% of which are singletons. The V gene lost 0 bases and the J gene lost 5 bases, with 8 bases spanning the gap. This CDR3 is 13 amino acids long. Germline V lookup: CDR1 SGHNT, CDR2 YYREEE (reference sequence). Time point specified: after neoadjuvant nivolumab, at surgical resection. This sequence was found in a person between 35 and 79 years old with oral cavity squamous cell carcinoma. V gene TRBV5-4 combines with J gene TRBJ1-1, with D perhaps matching TRBD1 (6 bases). Sequencing used PBMCs, obtained after nivolumab (anti-PD-1) treatment. CDR3 region: CASSLEGGTEAFF. CDR3 coding DNA: TGTGCCAGCAGCTTGGAGGGGGGAACTGAAGCTTTCTTT.